This entry is about one T cell receptor beta chain. What it binds is unknown. This CDR3 is 14 amino acids long. CDR1 and CDR2 from the germline V gene are LNHDA and SQIVND (reference sequence). V was shortened by 3 bases and J by 5 bases, with 13 bases between the two germline ends. Every bit of the isolated RNA underwent reverse transcription, so sequencing read expressed TCRB transcripts. Only in-frame clones appear in the TCRdb table, and some are missing; sequencing was by immunoSEQ multiplex PCR. The data show 600,000 to 700,000 clones, around an eighth seen once. This record comes from a study of beta chain features in type 1 diabetes. Overall study findings and caveats: For type 1 diabetes patients, VDJ junctions showed fewer insertions and more deletions. All four CD4+ subsets of Type 1 diabetes patients contained TCRB CDR3s that were moderately but significantly shorter. HLA influence on TCRB rearrangement stayed unresolved here.

CD45RO/CCR7/CD25/CD127/CD95/CD27 sorting isolated CD4+ naive, central memory, regulatory and stem cell-like memory cells. The rearrangement uses TRBV19 and TRBJ2-5; D perhaps matches TRBD1 (6 bases). The origin of this receptor is a man in his thirties or forties with type 1 diabetes. The specimen sequenced was naive CD4+ T cells from blood. The CDR3: CASSIHRDVETQYF. In nucleotides, the CDR3 is TGTGCCAGTAGTATCCACAGGGACGTGGAGACCCAGTACTTC.